Listed here are 16 T cell receptor beta chains from one sample, sequenced in a study of blood T cells in healthy people across ages. Combining a sample-barcoded 5' primer with a J-beta primer mix, a second PCR ran for 7 to 11 cycles. MiXCR, run by TCRdb on the 5' RACE reads, gives a single entry per CDR3 protein. The sample carries about 1.4 million distinct CDR3 sequences, 59% recorded once. Sequenced: blood. Receptors originate from a young man in good health.

This chain joins TRBV4-1 and TRBJ2-7; no reliable D call. The V end was cut by 0 bases, the J end by 0 bases, with 9 bases between. The length of the CDR3 is 15 residues. The germline gives CDR1 MGHRA, CDR2 YSYEKL. The CDR3 sequence is CASSQDPGLSYEQYF. CDR3 DNA sequence: TGCGCCAGCAGCCAAGATCCGGGCCTCTCCTACGAGCAGTACTTC.

This clonotype appeared a few times. V gene TRBV7-2 combines with J gene TRBJ2-1, with 15 bases identical to TRBD2. Germline values: CDR1 SGHTA, CDR2 FQGNSA. With V trimmed by 5 bases and J by 6 bases, 5 bases remained unmatched. This CDR3 spans 16 amino acids. The CDR3 bases are TGTGCCAGCAGCAAATGGACTAGCGGGGGGGCCAATGAGCAGTTCTTC. It specifies CASSKWTSGGANEQFF. Combining the CDR3 with reference TRBV7-2 and TRBJ2-1 gives the whole variable domain GAGVSQSPSNKVTEKGKDVELRCDPISGHTALYWYRQSLGQGLEFLIYFQGNSAPDKSGLPSDRFSAERTGGSVSTLTIQRTQQEDSAVYLCASSKWTSGGANEQFFGPGTRLTVL.

V is TRBV7-8 and J is TRBJ2-5; no clear D gene. The CDR3 consists of 15 residues. V was shortened by 7 bases and J by 5 bases, with 20 bases between the two germline ends. Germline loops: CDR1 SGHVS, CDR2 FQNEAQ. The CDR3 DNA reads as TGTGCCAGCACGTTTCCTGGCCGCCGATCGGAGACCCAGTACTTC. This translates into CASTFPGRRSETQYF.

The chain is built from TRBV14 and TRBJ2-7; 10 nucleotides match TRBD1. Germline loops: CDR1 SGHDN, CDR2 FVKESK. CDR3 size: 17 residues. Trimming removed 3 bases from V and 0 bases from J; junction bases left unmatched: 8. The CDR3 region is CASSHIGQGEFSYEQYF. DNA for the CDR3: TGTGCCAGCAGCCACATTGGACAGGGGGAATTCTCCTACGAGCAGTACTTC. The full variable domain, completed using reference TRBV14 and TRBJ2-7, is EAGVTQFPSHSVIEKGQTVTLRCDPISGHDNLYWYRRVMGKEIKFLLHFVKESKQDESGMPNNRFLAERTGGTYSTLKVQPAELEDSGVYFCASSHIGQGEFSYEQYFGPGTRLTVT.

The V gene is TRBV7-6, the J gene TRBJ2-3, with D possibly TRBD1 on 5 matching bases. The CDR3 contains 15 residues. Germline CDR1 reads SGHVS; CDR2 reads FNYEAQ. With 2 bases removed from V and 4 bases from J, the gap between germline ends came to 13 bases. Here the CDR3 DNA reads TGTGCCAGCAGCTTAACGCAGGGATGGGCAGATACGCAGTATTTT. It encodes CASSLTQGWADTQYF.

The chain is built from TRBV20-1 and TRBJ2-1; 9 bases are shared with TRBD2. The CDR3 is made up of 14 amino acids. Germline values: CDR1 DFQATT, CDR2 SNEGSKA (reference sequence). J gave up 7 bases and V 5 bases, and 9 bases lay outside the gene matches. The CDR3 protein is CSAEKGGGGNEQFF. CDR3 in DNA: TGCAGTGCTGAAAAGGGCGGGGGGGGGAATGAGCAGTTCTTC.

The table lists this clonotype with a few counts. This chain connects TRBV4-1 to TRBJ2-4, with D maybe TRBD2 (6 bases). The J call may be wrong; the DNA end is better matched by TRBJ2-5. There are 15 residues in the CDR3. Germline V gene sequence: CDR1 MGHRA, CDR2 YSYEKL. The CDR3: CASSQERGGGETQYF. CDR3 sequence (DNA): TGCGCCAGCAGCCAAGAACGGGGAGGTGGGGAGACCCAGTACTTC.

With regard to this clonotype: Relative to the germline gene, one junction end is altered; a read error may explain this. The rearrangement uses TRBV7-2 and TRBJ2-5; either TRBD1 or TRBD2 may fit D (5 bases each). The CDR3 is made up of 16 amino acids. Germline V gives CDR1 SGHTA, CDR2 FQGNSA. Here the CDR3 DNA reads TGTGCCAGCAGCTTATTGGGACCCCAATACCAAGAAACCCAGTACTTC. Protein: CASSLLGPQYQETQYF. Looking up the rest from reference TRBV7-2 and TRBJ2-5 gives the full variable domain: GAGVSQSPSNKVTEKGKDVELRCDPISGHTALYWYRQSLGQGLEFLIYFQGNSAPDKSGLPSDRFSAERTGGSVSTLTIQRTQQEDSAVYLCASSLLGPQYQETQYFGPGTRLLVL.

The chain has TRBV6-5 and TRBJ2-5, with D perhaps TRBD1 (5 bases). Germline V gene sequence: CDR1 MNHEY, CDR2 SVGAGI. CDR3 length: 15 residues. The V end was cut by 5 bases, the J end by 5 bases, with 18 bases between. CDR3: CASSPWWGGAETQYF. The CDR3 bases are TGTGCCAGCAGTCCCTGGTGGGGTGGGGCGGAGACCCAGTACTTC.

As concerns this clonotype: At one end, the junction sequence differs from germline, possibly due to a read error. This chain connects TRBV13 to TRBJ2-4; TRBD1 matches at 7 bases. The DNA end is a closer match to TRBJ2-7, so the J assignment may be wrong. The CDR3 consists of 14 residues. CDR1 is PRHDT, CDR2 FYEKMQ, per germline (reference sequence). The CDR3 loop reads CVSSSFRDSYEQYF. The CDR3 DNA sequence: TGTGTCAGCAGCTCTTTCCGGGACAGCTACGAGCAGTACTTC.

The V gene is TRBV6-1, the J gene TRBJ2-7; possibly TRBD2 for D (6 bases). V dropped 5 bases and J dropped 4 bases, with 15 bases sitting between them. CDR1 and CDR2 from the germline V gene are MNHNS and SASEGT. CDR3 length: 14 residues. The CDR3, as DNA: TGTGCCAGCAGTTTCGGGGGAAGGAGTTACGAGCAGTACTTC. As protein: CASSFGGRSYEQYF.

V is TRBV29-1 and J is TRBJ2-1; possible D gene TRBD2, 6 bases. The CDR3 contains 14 residues. Germline V lookup: CDR1 SQVTM, CDR2 ANQGSEA. The CDR3 DNA sequence: TGCAGTGGGACGATTAGCGGAGTTTACAATGAGCAGTTCTTC. This codes for CSGTISGVYNEQFF.

The V call is TRBV7-2, the J call TRBJ2-3; 10 nucleotides match TRBD1. CDR1 is SGHTA, CDR2 FQGNSA, per germline. V was clipped by 4 bases and J by 5 bases; unmatched bases: 6. The CDR3 spans 15 residues. In DNA form, the CDR3 reads TGTGCCAGCAGCTCGCAGACAGGGGGCAGAGATACGCAGTATTTT. It specifies CASSSQTGGRDTQYF.

The chain joins TRBV24-1 to TRBJ2-5; 10 bases match TRBD1. J was trimmed by 5 bases and V by 3 bases; bases with no gene match: 8. CDR3 size: 16 residues. The germline CDR1 and CDR2 sequences are KGHDR and SFDVKD. The CDR3 reads CATSDGTGEVVETQYF. CDR3 DNA: TGTGCCACCAGTGATGGGACAGGGGAGGTCGTCGAGACCCAGTACTTC.

This clonotype has a handful of counts. The CDR3 region is CASTGGATEQYF. CDR3 DNA sequence: TGTGCCAGCACCGGGGGCGCGACCGAGCAGTACTTC. The chain couples TRBV6-2 or TRBV6-3 to TRBJ2-7; D tentatively fits TRBD1 or TRBD2 (6 bases each). V was shortened by 7 bases and J by 6 bases, with 13 bases between the two germline ends. Per germline, CDR1 MNHEY and CDR2 SVGEGT. The CDR3 runs 12 residues.

This sequence joins TRBV12-3 or TRBV12-4 and TRBJ2-3; tentative D call: TRBD2 (6 bases). The CDR3 has 15 amino acids. Trimming took 3 bases from V and 2 from J, leaving 12 bases between them. For the CDR3, the DNA is TGTGCCAGCAGTTTTACGGGAGCAGTCACAGATACGCAGTATTTT. This codes for CASSFTGAVTDTQYF.